What follows are 17 T cell receptor beta chains derived from one specimen sequenced in a study of blood T cell repertoires in COVID-19. Method: immunoSEQ multiplex PCR; TCRdb's copy keeps in-frame clones and lacks some. The table has around 450,000 clones, about 90% seen once. Sequenced input: PBMCs or T cells enriched from blood (not recorded which). All receptors derive from a young woman who had recovered from COVID-19.

This clone was seen a single time. CDR3 in amino acids: CASSNLVRTGAQETQYF. The DNA for the CDR3 is TGTGCCAGCAGCAACTTAGTCAGGACAGGGGCTCAAGAGACCCAGTACTTC. The chain recombines TRBV7-9 with TRBJ2-5, with 9 positions matching TRBD1. Germline V lookup: CDR1 SEHNR, CDR2 FQNEAQ (reference sequence). This CDR3 is built from 17 residues. V gave up 5 bases and J gave up 2 bases; unmatched junction bases: 12.

This sequence joins TRBV28 and TRBJ1-5; tentatively, D is TRBD1 (6 bases). The V end was cut by 2 bases, the J end by 4 bases, with 15 bases between. The CDR3 extends over 16 amino acids. Germline loops: CDR1 MDHEN, CDR2 SYDVKM. CDR3 amino acids: CASSLRLLQGNQPQHF. The CDR3 bases are TGTGCCAGCAGTTTACGCTTGTTACAGGGAAATCAGCCCCAGCATTTT.

The chain couples TRBV28 to TRBJ1-1; D is unresolved. The CDR3 has 12 amino acids. Per the germline V gene, CDR1 is MDHEN and CDR2 is SYDVKM. Trimming shortened V by 2 bases and J by 5 bases, and 6 bases separated the two germline ends. CDR3 nucleotides: TGTGCCAGCAGTTTAAGAGGGACTGAAGCTTTCTTT. Translation: CASSLRGTEAFF.

The chain combines TRBV7-2 with TRBJ2-7, with 7 nucleotides matching TRBD2. There are 15 residues in the CDR3. CDR1 is SGHTA and CDR2 is FQGNSA in the germline V gene. V lost 5 bases to trimming and J lost 3 bases; unmatched junction nucleotides: 10. The CDR3 region has the DNA TGTGCCAGCAGCCCAGGACTAGTCGGCGGCTACGAGCAGTACTTC. Translated, it gives CASSPGLVGGYEQYF.

The CDR3 spells CASSGRDRGRIYGYTF. Here the CDR3 DNA reads TGTGCCAGCAGTGGGAGGGACAGGGGGCGCATCTATGGCTACACCTTC. The chain has TRBV28 and TRBJ1-2; 12 bases map to TRBD1. Trimming took 5 bases from V and 4 from J; bases not matched to a gene: 8. The CDR3 has 16 residues. Per the germline V gene, CDR1 is MDHEN and CDR2 is SYDVKM.

This chain uses TRBV7-3 with TRBJ2-4; D gene ambiguous. With 1 base removed from V and 6 bases from J, the gap between germline ends came to 7 bases. Germline values: CDR1 SGHTA, CDR2 FQGTGA. CDR3 length: 13 amino acids. Here the CDR3 reads CASSLSARNIQYF. Written as DNA, the CDR3 is TGTGCCAGCAGCTTAAGCGCTAGAAACATTCAGTACTTC.

The chain joins TRBV11-2 to TRBJ2-5; 9 nucleotides line up with TRBD2. Germline-derived CDR1 and CDR2 are SGHAT and FQNNGV. This CDR3 comprises 15 residues. V lost 3 bases and J lost 4; bases outside the gene matches: 6. CDR3 amino acids: CASSLAGGPGETQYF. The CDR3 nucleotides read TGTGCCAGCAGCTTGGCGGGGGGGCCGGGAGAGACCCAGTACTTC.

CDR3 DNA: TGTGCCAGCACTTGGACAGGGCTTGGCTACACCTTC. This encodes CASTWTGLGYTF. The chain carries TRBV6-5 and TRBJ1-2; 8 bases map to TRBD1. This CDR3 is built from 12 residues. V lost 7 bases to trimming and J lost 7 bases; unmatched junction nucleotides: 5. Germline V CDR1 and CDR2: MNHEY, SVGAGI.

Worth noting for this clone: The same CDR3 is also encoded by other DNA sequences in this sample. The rearrangement links TRBV5-1 to TRBJ2-7, with 7 bases identical to TRBD2. V was clipped by 0 bases and J by 6 bases; unmatched bases: 3. The germline V gene encodes CDR1 SGHRS and CDR2 YFSETQ. This CDR3 region has 13 residues. In nucleotides, the CDR3 is TGCGCCAGCAGCTTGGGCGGGGAGGGCGAGCAGTACTTC. Translation: CASSLGGEGEQYF. Variable domain in full (rest from reference TRBV5-1 and TRBJ2-7): KAGVTQTPRYLIKTRGQQVTLSCSPISGHRSVSWYQQTPGQGLQFLFEYFSETQRNKGNFPGRFSGRQFSNSRSEMNVSTLELGDSALYLCASSLGGEGEQYFGPGTRLTVT.

This clone was found once. The chain uses TRBV7-2 and TRBJ2-5; perhaps TRBD2 as D (5 bases). The CDR3 loop spans 16 amino acids. Trimming removed 5 bases at V and 0 bases at J, with 16 bases between. Germline CDR1 is SGHTA and CDR2 is FQGNSA. CDR3 coding DNA: TGTGCCAGCAGCCCCGCGCTAGCTTCCGACCAAGAGACCCAGTACTTC. It yields the protein CASSPALASDQETQYF.

The chain recombines TRBV28 with TRBJ1-2; a weak D match, TRBD1 (6 bases). Between the trimmed V and J ends, which lost 2 bases and 2 bases, there was a span of 18 bases. This CDR3 region has 17 residues. Germline V gives CDR1 MDHEN, CDR2 SYDVKM. CDR3 bases: TGTGCCAGCAGTTTAGGGTGGGGACAATTTTACAACTATGGCTACACCTTC. Translated, it gives CASSLGWGQFYNYGYTF.

The chain is built from TRBV9 and TRBJ1-3, with a possible D match to TRBD1 (5 bases). Between the trimmed V and J ends, which lost 0 bases and 3 bases, there was a span of 10 bases. The CDR3 covers 15 residues. Germline V gene sequence: CDR1 SGDLS, CDR2 YYNGEE. The CDR3 DNA reads as TGTGCCAGCAGCGTAGATGGGACTTATGGAAACACCATATATTTT. Amino acids: CASSVDGTYGNTIYF.

This clone was found once. The chain recombines TRBV6-1 with TRBJ1-6; 8 nucleotides match TRBD1. The V gene's germline CDR1 is MNHNS and CDR2 SASEGT. The CDR3 sequence is 15 residues long. V trimming: 1 base; J trimming: 8 bases; junction bases outside the gene matches: 4. The CDR3 DNA is TGTGCCAGCAGTGAAGTCGACAGGGGATATTCACCCCTCCACTTT. This translates into CASSEVDRGYSPLHF.

This clone showed up just once. The genes are TRBV28 and TRBJ2-1; TRBD2 might be the D (6 bases). CDR1 is MDHEN and CDR2 is SYDVKM in the germline V gene. V lost 6 bases and J 0 bases, leaving 12 bases between the germline ends. The CDR3 has 15 residues. CDR3 sequence: CASRRDSNSYNEQFF. CDR3 in DNA: TGTGCCAGCAGGCGGGACTCTAACTCCTACAATGAGCAGTTCTTC. The full variable domain, rest sourced from reference TRBV28 and TRBJ2-1, is DVKVTQSSRYLVKRTGEKVFLECVQDMDHENMFWYRQDPGLGLRLIYFSYDVKMKEKGDIPEGYSVSREKKERFSLILESASTNQTSMYLCASRRDSNSYNEQFFGPGTRLTVL.

J is TRBJ1-6 and V is TRBV27; perhaps TRBD1 as D (6 bases). The length of the CDR3 is 16 residues. V lost 4 bases and J 13 bases, leaving 23 bases between the germline ends. CDR1 is MNHEY and CDR2 is SMNVEV in the germline V gene (reference sequence). CDR3 amino acids: CASSSLLQGDSTPLHF. CDR3 in DNA: TGTGCCAGCAGTTCGCTCCTACAGGGCGATTCTACTCCCCTCCACTTT.

V gene TRBV29-1 combines with J gene TRBJ2-7, with D perhaps TRBD2 (6 bases). CDR3 length: 13 amino acids. CDR1 SQVTM and CDR2 ANQGSEA come from the germline V gene. Between the trimmed V and J ends, which lost 5 bases and 0 bases, there was a span of 11 bases. The CDR3 loop is CSVMAGGSYEQYF. CDR3 DNA: TGCAGCGTTATGGCCGGGGGCTCCTACGAGCAGTACTTC.

The chain joins TRBV7-2 to TRBJ1-5, with 9 bases identical to TRBD1. V shed 8 bases, J shed 6 bases, and the junction held 8 bases outside the gene matches. From germline, CDR1 is SGHTA and CDR2 FQGNSA. This CDR3 region has 14 residues. The DNA for the CDR3 is TGTGCCAGCGGGATTTGGACAGGGGTTCAGCCCCAGCATTTT. Amino acid sequence: CASGIWTGVQPQHF.